These T cell receptor beta chains were read from a single sample in a study of cytomegalovirus exposure and HLA in healthy donors. Only in-frame clones appear in the TCRdb table, and some are missing; sequencing was by immunoSEQ multiplex PCR. This sample has 150,000 to 200,000 clones, with around three quarters found just once. Sequenced sample: PBMCs. The receptors originated from a woman in her 50s in good health and CMV-seronegative. CDR3s include the opening cysteine and the closing phenylalanine or tryptophan. Each record gives: V gene, clone size, J gene, D gene, CDR3 protein, CDR3 DNA. D genes are given only for firm matches. The size of a clone is reported for some rows only, either as once, few or many, or as a class for expanded clones.

TRBV29-1	-	TRBJ2-1	-	CSVEERLEQFF	TGCAGCGTTGAGGAGCGCCTCGAGCAGTTCTTC
TRBV9	-	TRBJ1-2	-	CASSVEAHTGGYTF	TGTGCCAGCAGCGTAGAGGCTCACACGGGAGGCTACACCTTC
TRBV15	-	TRBJ1-1	-	CATSRDQTRTEAFF	TGTGCCACCAGCAGAGATCAAACGAGGACTGAAGCTTTCTTT
TRBV1	-	TRBJ2-1	-	CTSSQAERDTSPYNEQFF	TGCACCAGCAGCCAGGCAGAGAGGGACACTTCTCCCTACAATGAGCAGTTCTTC
TRBV28	-	TRBJ2-7	TRBD2	CASSPRGVGGEQYF	TGTGCCAGCAGCCCCCGGGGGGTAGGAGGCGAGCAGTACTTC
TRBV28	-	TRBJ2-7	TRBD1	CASSPGTGPYEQYF	TGTGCCAGCAGTCCGGGGACAGGCCCCTACGAGCAGTACTTC
TRBV27	-	TRBJ2-1	TRBD1	CASSPDRSSYNEQFF	TGTGCCAGCAGTCCGGACAGGAGCTCCTACAATGAGCAGTTCTTC
TRBV5-5	few	TRBJ2-7	-	CASSLVGNYEQYF	TGTGCCAGCAGCTTGGTGGGCAACTACGAGCAGTACTTC
TRBV7-2	once	TRBJ2-2	-	CASSREGVNTGELFF	TGTGCCAGCAGTCGAGAGGGGGTTAACACCGGGGAGCTGTTTTTT
TRBV2	-	TRBJ1-5	-	CASVKNQGSSNQPQHF	TGTGCCAGCGTCAAGAATCAGGGATCTAGCAATCAGCCCCAGCATTTT
TRBV7-2	-	TRBJ1-4	-	CASRPGGEKLFF	TGTGCCAGCAGGCCGGGTGGCGAAAAACTGTTTTTT
TRBV27	few	TRBJ2-3	TRBD2	CASSRPGGAKDTQYF	TGTGCCAGCAGTAGACCCGGGGGGGCCAAAGATACGCAGTATTTT
TRBV27	few	TRBJ2-1	TRBD1	CASSLRTGTVNEQFF	TGTGCCAGCAGTTTAAGGACAGGGACAGTCAATGAGCAGTTCTTC
TRBV19	-	TRBJ2-3	-	CASRAGQTTDTQYF	TGTGCCAGTAGGGCGGGACAGACCACAGATACGCAGTATTTT
TRBV7-9	few	TRBJ2-3	-	CSSSLVGGVAPDTQYF	TGTTCCAGCAGCTTAGTAGGGGGAGTTGCCCCAGATACGCAGTATTTT
TRBV30	-	TRBJ2-5	TRBD1	CAWGPGQVVQETQYF	TGTGCCTGGGGACCGGGACAGGTTGTCCAAGAGACCCAGTACTTC
TRBV2	-	TRBJ2-2	-	CASSVRQGPGELFF	TGTGCCAGCAGTGTTAGGCAGGGCCCCGGGGAGCTGTTTTTT
TRBV5-6	-	TRBJ1-5	-	CASTLGVTGSKPQHF	TGTGCCAGCACCCTCGGGGTAACAGGGTCTAAGCCCCAGCATTTT
TRBV11-2	-	TRBJ2-5	-	CASSPTGFNQETQYF	TGTGCCAGCAGCCCTACAGGGTTCAACCAAGAGACCCAGTACTTC
TRBV6-6	-	TRBJ1-1	TRBD1	CASSYKGTDGTEAFF	TGTGCCAGCAGTTACAAGGGGACAGATGGTACTGAAGCTTTCTTT
TRBV29-1	-	TRBJ2-1	TRBD2	CSVGLAESYNEQFF	TGCAGCGTTGGACTAGCGGAATCCTACAATGAGCAGTTCTTC
TRBV19	few	TRBJ2-7	-	CASSPTGGEQYF	TGTGCCAGTAGCCCGACAGGCGGCGAGCAGTACTTC
TRBV19	once	TRBJ2-7	-	CATLDRNYEQYF	TGTGCCACCCTGGACAGAAACTACGAGCAGTACTTC
TRBV29-1	-	TRBJ2-7	TRBD1	CSVAPGQGISRYEQYF	TGCAGCGTCGCGCCGGGACAGGGGATCTCGAGGTACGAGCAGTACTTC
TRBV5-1	-	TRBJ2-2	-	CASSLASGELFF	TGCGCCAGCAGCTTGGCCTCCGGGGAGCTGTTTTTT
TRBV4-2	-	TRBJ1-2	TRBD1	CASSQPLGQGYYGYAF	TGTGCCAGCAGCCAACCCTTGGGACAGGGCTACTATGGCTACGCCTTC
TRBV28	-	TRBJ1-5	TRBD1	CASSEPTGDPRQPQHF	TGTGCCAGCAGTGAACCAACAGGGGATCCACGGCAGCCCCAGCATTTT
TRBV19	-	TRBJ1-2	-	CASSPRGTNYGYTF	TGTGCCAGTAGCCCCCGGGGTACTAACTATGGCTACACCTTC
TRBV7-3	-	TRBJ2-1	TRBD1	CASSPSGTGIGYNEQFF	TGTGCCAGCAGCCCCTCCGGGACAGGGATCGGGTACAATGAGCAGTTCTTC
TRBV7-2	-	TRBJ1-5	-	CASSLVGQVNQPQHF	TGTGCCAGCAGCTTAGTTGGACAAGTCAATCAGCCCCAGCATTTT
TRBV30	-	TRBJ1-4	TRBD1	CAWGTGLATNEKLFF	TGTGCCTGGGGGACAGGTCTTGCAACTAATGAAAAACTGTTTTTT
TRBV6-5	-	TRBJ2-7	TRBD1	CASSYGDRGSEQYF	TGTGCCAGCAGTTACGGAGACAGGGGGTCCGAGCAGTACTTC
TRBV4-1	-	TRBJ1-1	TRBD1	CASSQDPAGGTEAFF	TGCGCCAGCAGCCAAGATCCGGCAGGGGGCACTGAAGCTTTCTTT
TRBV11-2	-	TRBJ2-7	TRBD1	CASRRERTGDIYEQYF	TGTGCCAGCAGGCGGGAGCGGACAGGGGACATCTACGAGCAGTACTTC
TRBV28	once	TRBJ2-2	TRBD1	CASSLPGTGVAGELFF	TGTGCCAGCAGCCTACCCGGGACAGGGGTGGCCGGGGAGCTGTTTTTT
TRBV20-1	-	TRBJ2-3	TRBD2	CSTERGGTQYF	TGCAGTACGGAACGGGGAGGGACGCAGTATTTT
TRBV4-3	-	TRBJ2-7	TRBD2	CASSPTSGRAYEQYF	TGCGCCAGCAGCCCCACTAGCGGGAGGGCCTACGAGCAGTACTTC
TRBV29-1	-	TRBJ2-2	TRBD1	CSVTGQWGTGELFF	TGCAGCGTGACGGGACAGTGGGGTACCGGGGAGCTGTTTTTT
TRBV6-5	-	TRBJ1-3	-	CASSQSGGTANTIYF	TGTGCCAGCAGTCAAAGCGGCGGTACGGCGAACACCATATATTTT
TRBV5-1	-	TRBJ2-1	-	CASSLDGVWFF	TGCGCCAGCAGCTTGGACGGGGTGTGGTTCTTC
TRBV6-5	-	TRBJ2-7	TRBD2	CASRQTGGSYEQYF	TGTGCCAGCAGACAAACGGGAGGGTCCTACGAGCAGTACTTC
TRBV6-5	few	TRBJ2-2	-	CASNLQGNTGELFF	TGTGCCAGCAACCTACAGGGGAACACCGGGGAGCTGTTTTTT
TRBV5-4	once	TRBJ2-5	TRBD2	CASSPRAGGLGETQYF	TGTGCCAGCAGCCCCAGAGCGGGAGGGCTGGGAGAGACCCAGTACTTC
TRBV4-1	few	TRBJ1-5	TRBD1	CASSQEQGLGNQPQHF	TGCGCCAGCAGCCAAGAACAGGGGTTGGGCAATCAGCCCCAGCATTTT
TRBV5-1	-	TRBJ1-2	TRBD1	CASSLAGQGNYGYTF	TGCGCCAGCAGCTTGGCGGGACAGGGGAACTATGGCTACACCTTC
TRBV29-1	few	TRBJ2-2	TRBD1	CSVENRGTGELFF	TGCAGCGTTGAAAACAGGGGGACCGGGGAGCTGTTTTTT
TRBV6-1	-	TRBJ2-3	-	CASSGPQHTQYF	TGTGCCAGCAGTGGTCCACAACATACGCAGTATTTT
TRBV27	once	TRBJ2-3	-	CASRPGLPRDTQYF	TGTGCCAGCAGACCTGGACTTCCCAGAGATACGCAGTATTTT
TRBV30	-	TRBJ2-6	-	CAWSVRDSGANVLTF	TGTGCCTGGAGTGTCCGCGATTCGGGGGCCAACGTCCTGACTTTC
TRBV5-6	few	TRBJ2-7	-	CASSLPGTTYEQYF	TGTGCCAGCAGCTTGCCAGGAACCACCTACGAGCAGTACTTC
TRBV5-6	-	TRBJ2-4	-	CASSLAPGGNPKNIQYF	TGTGCCAGCAGCTTGGCGCCAGGGGGGAATCCCAAAAACATTCAGTACTTC
TRBV28	-	TRBJ2-7	-	CASSLSAGYEQYF	TGTGCCAGCAGTCTCAGCGCCGGCTACGAGCAGTACTTC
TRBV29-1	-	TRBJ2-7	TRBD1	CSATGQTYEQYF	TGCAGCGCCACGGGACAGACCTACGAGCAGTACTTC
TRBV18	-	TRBJ1-1	-	CASSPPGHTNTEAFF	TGTGCCAGCTCACCGCCGGGACATACGAACACTGAAGCTTTCTTT
TRBV4-2	-	TRBJ1-1	-	CASSDPLTGRRENTEAFF	TGTGCCAGCAGCGATCCCCTTACGGGGCGGCGGGAGAACACTGAAGCTTTCTTT
TRBV28	-	TRBJ1-2	TRBD1	CMGGDREQGYTF	TGTATGGGGGGGGACAGGGAACAGGGCTACACCTTC
TRBV11-3	once	TRBJ2-1	TRBD1	CASSRTGGYNEQFF	TGTGCCAGCAGCAGGACAGGGGGTTACAATGAGCAGTTCTTC
TRBV7-2	few	TRBJ2-2	-	CASSLVGHGGELFF	TGTGCCAGCAGCTTAGTGGGGCATGGCGGGGAGCTGTTTTTT